One and the same sample provided the 30 T cell receptor beta chains below, sequenced in a study of CD8 T cells in Susac syndrome. After extraction with the RNeasy kit, about 0.45 to 1 ug of the RNA was reverse transcribed using random hexamers. TCRdb passed the immunoSEQ multiplex PCR reads through MiXCR, listing each CDR3 protein once. The data show 70,000 to 100,000 distinct CDR3 sequences, about 95% seen once. Sequencing was carried out using CD8+ T cells from PBMCs. These receptors were taken from a human donor with Susac syndrome.

This clonotype occurred once. This sequence joins TRBV3-1 and TRBJ2-7, with a tentative D call TRBD2 (6 bases). Per the germline V gene, CDR1 is LGHDT and CDR2 is YNNKEL (reference sequence). The CDR3 extends over 15 amino acids. V was shortened by 3 bases and J by 3 bases, with 15 bases between the two germline ends. The chain's CDR3 is CASSQALGDFYEQYF. The CDR3 DNA follows: TGTGCCAGCAGCCAGGCGCTCGGGGACTTCTACGAGCAGTACTTC.

This chain links TRBV30 with TRBJ2-7; D is tentatively TRBD1 or TRBD2 (6 bases each). Per germline, CDR1 GTSNPN and CDR2 SVGIG (reference sequence). The CDR3 covers 13 residues. V was cut by 1 base and J by 3 bases, with 10 bases left in between. This chain's CDR3 is CAWSEGGIYEQYF. Here the CDR3 DNA reads TGTGCCTGGAGTGAAGGGGGGATCTACGAGCAGTACTTC.

The chain couples TRBV29-1 to TRBJ2-1; D possibly corresponds to TRBD2 (6 bases). CDR1 and CDR2 from the germline V gene are SQVTM and ANQGSEA. The V and J ends lost 3 bases and 0 bases respectively, with 9 bases between them. This CDR3 has 14 residues. The CDR3 loop reads CSVEDGGSYNEQFF. The CDR3, as DNA: TGCAGCGTTGAGGACGGGGGCTCCTACAATGAGCAGTTCTTC.

This chain links TRBV5-1 with TRBJ2-7; D unresolved. Germline V gene data show CDR1 as SGHRS and CDR2 as YFSETQ. This CDR3 contains 14 residues. Trimming removed 3 bases from V and 2 bases from J, with 12 bases in between. The CDR3 loop reads CASSYLSSAYEQYF. CDR3 DNA: TGCGCCAGCAGCTATCTCAGTTCAGCCTACGAGCAGTACTTC.

The chain joins TRBV7-9 to TRBJ1-1; D is undetermined. The V gene lost 5 bases and the J gene lost 4 bases, with 11 bases spanning the gap. CDR3 length equals 13 residues. Germline V lookup: CDR1 SEHNR, CDR2 FQNEAQ (reference sequence). The CDR3 nucleotides are TGTGCCAGCAGCCCGCGATCTGCCACTGAAGCTTTCTTT. Its protein product is CASSPRSATEAFF.

The chain combines TRBV20-1 with TRBJ1-3; 7 bases line up with TRBD1. V shed 0 bases, J shed 0 bases, and the junction held 11 bases outside the gene matches. The CDR3 has 18 residues. In germline, CDR1 is DFQATT, CDR2 SNEGSKA (reference sequence). Written as DNA, the CDR3 is TGCAGTGCTAGAGACCTAATAGGACAGGACCACTCTGGAAACACCATATATTTT. It is translated as CSARDLIGQDHSGNTIYF.

This clonotype came up once. The CDR3 nucleotides are TGCGCCAGCAGCCAAGGCAGGGGCTCCTACGAGCAGTACTTC. This translates into CASSQGRGSYEQYF. V gene TRBV4-3 combines with J gene TRBJ2-7, with a tentative D call TRBD1 (6 bases). Germline V gives CDR1 LGHNA, CDR2 YSLEER. V was trimmed by 1 base and J by 0 bases, leaving 7 bases between them. The CDR3 runs to 14 residues.

This clonotype was seen only once. The V and J genes are TRBV30 and TRBJ2-1, with a possible D match to TRBD2 (7 bases). The CDR3 is 14 amino acids. Germline CDR1 and CDR2: GTSNPN and SVGIG (reference sequence). V gave up 8 bases and J gave up 6 bases, with 20 bases separating them. The CDR3 spells CARGSGGRGNEQFF. CDR3 sequence (DNA): TGTGCCCGGGGGTCGGGGGGCCGGGGCAATGAGCAGTTCTTC.

This clonotype was picked up one time. The chain couples TRBV9 to TRBJ1-1; unclear D gene. Germline values: CDR1 SGDLS, CDR2 YYNGEE. V lost 2 bases, J lost 3 bases, and 8 bases lay in between. The CDR3 sequence is 13 residues long. The CDR3 nucleotides read TGTGCCAGCAGCGTCGCAGGTTACACTGAAGCTTTCTTT. It specifies CASSVAGYTEAFF.

The chain employs TRBV27 and TRBJ1-2; TRBD1 might be the D (5 bases). Germline CDR1 reads MNHEY; CDR2 reads SMNVEV (reference sequence). The CDR3 is made up of 16 amino acids. V lost 6 bases and J lost 0, with 17 bases in between. The CDR3 region has the DNA TGTGCCAGCAGAATATCAGGGCCAGCTTCTAACTATGGCTACACCTTC. Its translation is CASRISGPASNYGYTF.

The chain has TRBV13 and TRBJ2-3; tentatively, D is TRBD2 (6 bases). The germline V gene encodes CDR1 PRHDT and CDR2 FYEKMQ (reference sequence). The CDR3 runs 15 residues. V dropped 4 bases and J dropped 1 base, with 12 bases sitting between them. The CDR3 region has the DNA TGTGCCAGCAGCTGGGGGACTTCGGGCACAGATACGCAGTATTTT. The encoded protein is CASSWGTSGTDTQYF.

This chain links TRBV18 with TRBJ1-5; TRBD1 aligns across 11 bases. The CDR3 covers 19 residues. Trimming took 5 bases from V and 1 from J; bases not matched to a gene: 13. Germline CDR1 reads KGHSH; CDR2 reads LQKENI. The DNA for the CDR3 is TGTGCCAGCTCAAAAGGCGGACAGGGGGCGATCGACAGCAATCAGCCCCAGCATTTT. Amino acid sequence: CASSKGGQGAIDSNQPQHF.

The J gene is TRBJ1-4, the V gene TRBV7-2; D is unresolved. CDR3 size: 12 residues. Per the germline V gene, CDR1 is SGHTA and CDR2 is FQGNSA. The V gene lost 1 base and the J gene lost 7 bases, with 4 bases spanning the gap. Here the CDR3 reads CASSLVGEKLFF. CDR3 coding DNA: TGTGCCAGCAGCTTAGTGGGTGAAAAACTGTTTTTT. Using reference TRBV7-2 and TRBJ1-4 for the parts outside the CDR3, the full variable domain is GAGVSQSPSNKVTEKGKDVELRCDPISGHTALYWYRQSLGQGLEFLIYFQGNSAPDKSGLPSDRFSAERTGGSVSTLTIQRTQQEDSAVYLCASSLVGEKLFFGSGTQLSVL.

The V and J genes are TRBV28 and TRBJ1-1, with no clear D. This CDR3 comprises 13 residues. Germline CDR1 and CDR2: MDHEN and SYDVKM. The germline V and J ends were trimmed by 6 bases and 7 bases, with 15 bases remaining between them. Written as DNA, the CDR3 is TGTGCCAGCAGACCCTCGCGAACCGATGAAGCTTTCTTT. Residues: CASRPSRTDEAFF.

The rearrangement links TRBV20-1 to TRBJ2-5; TRBD1 agrees at 8 bases. The CDR3 spans 15 residues. Germline-derived CDR1 and CDR2 are DFQATT and SNEGSKA (reference sequence). V gave up 1 base and J gave up 3 bases; unmatched junction bases: 7. The CDR3 loop reads CSARGTGGSEETQYF. The CDR3 DNA reads TGCAGTGCTAGAGGTACAGGGGGTTCTGAAGAGACCCAGTACTTC.

The V and J genes are TRBV5-6 and TRBJ1-6; D may be TRBD1 (6 bases). Trimming cost V 1 base and J 8 bases, with 16 bases left between them. The CDR3 contains 16 residues. Germline CDR1 is SGHDT and CDR2 is YYEEEE. The CDR3 DNA reads as TGTGCCAGCAGCTTGCGGGGGGCGCAGGATCATTCACCCCTCCACTTT. This translates into CASSLRGAQDHSPLHF.

This rearrangement joins TRBV4-3 to TRBJ2-3, with no clear D. V shed 4 bases and J shed 3 bases, with 11 bases lying between them. Germline values: CDR1 LGHNA, CDR2 YSLEER. The CDR3 spans 14 residues. CDR3 sequence reads: CASSPARDTDTQYF. In DNA, the CDR3 is TGCGCCAGCAGCCCAGCTAGAGATACAGATACGCAGTATTTT.

This clonotype was found a few times. V and J are TRBV30 and TRBJ2-7, with D hard to call. The CDR3 is 13 residues long. Germline V gene lookup returns CDR1 GTSNPN and CDR2 SVGIG (reference sequence). V lost 4 bases, J lost 2 bases, and 12 bases lay in between. The CDR3 DNA follows: TGTGCCTGGAAAAGACGGTCTACCTACGAGCAGTACTTC. It yields the protein CAWKRRSTYEQYF. Filled out from reference TRBV30 and TRBJ2-7, the complete variable domain reads SQTIHQWPATLVQPVGSPLSLECTVEGTSNPNLYWYRQAAGRGLQLLFYSVGIGQISSEVPQNLSASRPQDRQFILSSKKLLLSDSGFYLCAWKRRSTYEQYFGPGTRLTVT.

The chain joins TRBV2 to TRBJ2-7; TRBD1 or TRBD2 may be the D gene (5 bases each). Trimming cost V 2 bases and J 5 bases, with 10 bases left between them. The CDR3 covers 13 residues. Germline CDR1 SNHLY, CDR2 FYNNEI. CDR3 residues: CASSEPGDHEQYF. In nucleotides, the CDR3 is TGTGCCAGCAGTGAACCCGGGGACCACGAGCAGTACTTC.

The chain couples TRBV14 to TRBJ2-5; D perhaps matches TRBD1 (5 bases). This CDR3 comprises 16 residues. Germline V gene sequence: CDR1 SGHDN, CDR2 FVKESK. The ends were cut back, 3 bases at V and 5 bases at J, with 19 bases in the middle. For the CDR3, the DNA is TGTGCCAGCAGCCAGCGGACACATAGGGTGTCGGAGACCCAGTACTTC. Amino acid sequence: CASSQRTHRVSETQYF.

This chain uses TRBV2 with TRBJ2-5; 7 bases align to TRBD2. The CDR3 totals 16 residues. The germline gives CDR1 SNHLY, CDR2 FYNNEI. Losses at the gene ends were 6 bases for V and 7 bases for J; bases not matched to a gene: 17. CDR3 protein: CASRRGGPRSLGTQYF. The CDR3 nucleotides are TGTGCCAGCAGGAGGGGAGGGCCTAGATCACTCGGGACCCAGTACTTC.

This clonotype was picked up one time. The chain uses TRBV7-9 and TRBJ2-7; no firm D call. Germline values: CDR1 SEHNR, CDR2 FQNEAQ (reference sequence). V was clipped by 5 bases and J by 3 bases, with 14 bases between them. The CDR3 has 14 amino acids. The CDR3 sequence is CASSPAFKGYEQYF. The CDR3 DNA reads TGTGCCAGCAGCCCGGCCTTTAAAGGCTACGAGCAGTACTTC.

The J gene is TRBJ1-5, the V gene TRBV7-9; D is possibly TRBD1 (5 bases). The CDR3 spans 15 residues. Trimming pared 2 bases from V and 11 bases from J, leaving 19 bases between. Germline loops: CDR1 SEHNR, CDR2 FQNEAQ (reference sequence). The CDR3 region has the DNA TGTGCCAGCAGCTTATCGGGACTCGGTCCCTTGGCCCAGCATTTT. Protein sequence: CASSLSGLGPLAQHF.

The chain recombines TRBV15 with TRBJ1-2; weak D call: TRBD1 (5 bases). This CDR3 has 14 residues. Trimming pared 3 bases from V and 6 bases from J, leaving 14 bases between. Germline CDR1 is LNHNV and CDR2 is YYDKDF (reference sequence). CDR3 nucleotide sequence: TGTGCCACCAGCAGCGGGGCCTACCCTAATGGCTACACCTTC. This encodes CATSSGAYPNGYTF.

The genes are TRBV12-3 or TRBV12-4 and TRBJ1-4; TRBD1 aligns across 11 bases. The CDR3 spans 16 residues. The V gene end was trimmed by 6 bases and the J gene end by 8 bases; junction bases not matched to a gene: 11. CDR3 nucleotides: TGTGCCAGCAGAAGCTCCGGACAGGGGGCGCGGGAAAAACTGTTTTTT. As protein: CASRSSGQGAREKLFF.

The rearrangement uses TRBV27 and TRBJ1-2; 8 bases map to TRBD1. The CDR3 has 13 residues. The germline V gene has CDR1 MNHEY and CDR2 SMNVEV (reference sequence). The trim removed 10 bases at V and 8 bases at J, leaving 12 bases unmatched. The CDR3, as DNA: TGTGCCACCACGAGCCAGGGGGCGCCCGGCTACACCTTC. Residues: CATTSQGAPGYTF.

V usage is TRBV2 and J usage is TRBJ2-7; D might be TRBD1 (5 bases). The CDR3 extends over 14 amino acids. Trimming pared 6 bases from V and 2 bases from J, leaving 14 bases between. Germline V gives CDR1 SNHLY, CDR2 FYNNEI. The CDR3 coding sequence is TGTGCCAGCAGAAAAACGTTGACAGCCTACGAGCAGTACTTC. Translation: CASRKTLTAYEQYF.

The chain joins TRBV4-1 to TRBJ1-5; D not certain. Germline V gene data show CDR1 as MGHRA and CDR2 as YSYEKL. The CDR3 contains 16 residues. Trimming took 0 bases from V and 2 from J, leaving 11 bases between them. This CDR3 reads CASSQEEPQGNQPQHF. CDR3 DNA: TGCGCCAGCAGCCAAGAGGAACCTCAGGGCAATCAGCCCCAGCATTTT.

V gene TRBV3-1 combines with J gene TRBJ2-5; TRBD2 aligns across 7 bases. The CDR3 is 14 amino acids. Germline loops: CDR1 LGHDT, CDR2 YNNKEL (reference sequence). After removal of 4 bases from V and 3 bases from J, the junction contained 5 bases not matched to a gene. The CDR3 DNA follows: TGTGCCAGCAGCCTCGGGGGGACTGAAGAGACCCAGTACTTC. It yields the protein CASSLGGTEETQYF.

V gene TRBV20-1 combines with J gene TRBJ2-1, with 9 bases fitting TRBD2. Germline loops: CDR1 DFQATT, CDR2 SNEGSKA (reference sequence). Trimming cost V 0 bases and J 6 bases; bases outside gene matches: 12. The CDR3 has 17 amino acids. As DNA, the CDR3 is TGCAGTGCTAGAGAGGGTAGCGGGGGCCCCCGGGGCAATGAGCAGTTCTTC. This translates into CSAREGSGGPRGNEQFF.